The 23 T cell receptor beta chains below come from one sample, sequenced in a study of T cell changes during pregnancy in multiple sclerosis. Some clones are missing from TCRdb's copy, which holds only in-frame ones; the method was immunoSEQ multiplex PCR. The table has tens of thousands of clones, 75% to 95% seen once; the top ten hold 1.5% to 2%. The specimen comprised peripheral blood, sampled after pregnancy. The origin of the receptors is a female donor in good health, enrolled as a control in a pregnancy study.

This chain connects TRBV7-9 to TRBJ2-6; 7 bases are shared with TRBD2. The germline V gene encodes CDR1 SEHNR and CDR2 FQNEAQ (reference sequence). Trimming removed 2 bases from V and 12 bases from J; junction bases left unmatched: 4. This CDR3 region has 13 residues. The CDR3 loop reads CASSLPGGIVLTF. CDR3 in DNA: TGTGCCAGCAGCTTACCCGGGGGGATCGTCCTGACTTTC.

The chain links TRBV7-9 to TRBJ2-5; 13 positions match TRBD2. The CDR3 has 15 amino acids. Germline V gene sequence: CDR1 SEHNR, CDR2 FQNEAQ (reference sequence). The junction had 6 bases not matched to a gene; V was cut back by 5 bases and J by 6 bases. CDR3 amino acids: CASSPGTSGVKTQYF. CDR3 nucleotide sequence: TGTGCCAGCAGCCCAGGGACTAGCGGGGTTAAGACCCAGTACTTC.

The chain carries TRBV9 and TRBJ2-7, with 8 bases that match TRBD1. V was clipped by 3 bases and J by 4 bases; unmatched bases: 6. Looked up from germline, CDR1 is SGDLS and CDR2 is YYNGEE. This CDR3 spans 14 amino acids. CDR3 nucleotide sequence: TGTGCCAGCAGCGGCTCAGGGGGCGCGTACGAGCAGTACTTC. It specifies CASSGSGGAYEQYF. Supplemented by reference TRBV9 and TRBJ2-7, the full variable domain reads DSGVTQTPKHLITATGQRVTLRCSPRSGDLSVYWYQQSLDQGLQFLIQYYNGEERAKGNILERFSAQQFPDLHSELNLSSLELGDSALYFCASSGSGGAYEQYFGPGTRLTVT.

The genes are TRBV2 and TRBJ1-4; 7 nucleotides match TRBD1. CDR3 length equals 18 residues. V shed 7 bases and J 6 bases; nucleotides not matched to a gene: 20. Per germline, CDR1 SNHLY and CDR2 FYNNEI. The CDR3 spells CASNHRVVLDRAHEKLFF. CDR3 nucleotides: TGTGCCAGCAACCATAGGGTCGTTTTAGACAGGGCGCATGAAAAACTGTTTTTT.

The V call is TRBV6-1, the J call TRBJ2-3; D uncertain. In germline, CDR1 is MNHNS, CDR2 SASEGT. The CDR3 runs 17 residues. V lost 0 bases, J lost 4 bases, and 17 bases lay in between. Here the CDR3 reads CASSEARPARPADTQYF. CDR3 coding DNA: TGTGCCAGCAGTGAAGCGAGGCCAGCTCGCCCAGCAGATACGCAGTATTTT.

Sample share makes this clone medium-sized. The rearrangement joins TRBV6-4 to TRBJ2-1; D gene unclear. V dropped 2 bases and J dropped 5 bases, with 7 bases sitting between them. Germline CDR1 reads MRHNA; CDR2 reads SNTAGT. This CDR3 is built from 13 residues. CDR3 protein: CASSDTSDNEQFF. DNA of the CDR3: TGTGCCAGCAGTGACACTTCTGACAATGAGCAGTTCTTC.

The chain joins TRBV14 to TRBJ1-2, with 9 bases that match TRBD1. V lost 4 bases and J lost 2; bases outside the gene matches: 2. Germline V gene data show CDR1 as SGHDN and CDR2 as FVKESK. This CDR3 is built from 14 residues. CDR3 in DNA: TGTGCCAGCAGCCCCGGACAGGGGAACTATGGCTACACCTTC. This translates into CASSPGQGNYGYTF.

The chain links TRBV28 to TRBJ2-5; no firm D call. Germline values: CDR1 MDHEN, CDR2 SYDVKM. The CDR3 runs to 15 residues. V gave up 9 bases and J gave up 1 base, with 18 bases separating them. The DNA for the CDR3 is TGTGCCAGTGTGAAGACATGGCGCCCCCAAGAGACCCAGTACTTC. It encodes CASVKTWRPQETQYF.

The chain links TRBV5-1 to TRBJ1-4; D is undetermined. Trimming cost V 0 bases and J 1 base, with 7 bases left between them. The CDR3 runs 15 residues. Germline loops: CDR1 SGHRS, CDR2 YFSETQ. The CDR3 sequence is CASSLGRGTNEKLFF. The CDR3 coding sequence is TGCGCCAGCAGCTTGGGACGGGGAACTAATGAAAAACTGTTTTTT.

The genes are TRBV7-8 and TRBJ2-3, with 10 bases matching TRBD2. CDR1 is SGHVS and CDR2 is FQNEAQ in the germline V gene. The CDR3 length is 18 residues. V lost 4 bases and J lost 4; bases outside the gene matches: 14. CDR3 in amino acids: CASSWGSGGQGRADTQYF. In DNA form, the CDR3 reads TGTGCCAGCAGCTGGGGTAGCGGGGGGCAAGGGAGGGCAGATACGCAGTATTTT.

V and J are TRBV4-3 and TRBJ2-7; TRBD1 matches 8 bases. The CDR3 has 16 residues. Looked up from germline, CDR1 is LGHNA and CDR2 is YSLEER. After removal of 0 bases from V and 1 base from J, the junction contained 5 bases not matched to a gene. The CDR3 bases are TGCGCCAGCAGCCAAGATATAACAGGGGGATCCTACGAGCAGTACTTC. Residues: CASSQDITGGSYEQYF.

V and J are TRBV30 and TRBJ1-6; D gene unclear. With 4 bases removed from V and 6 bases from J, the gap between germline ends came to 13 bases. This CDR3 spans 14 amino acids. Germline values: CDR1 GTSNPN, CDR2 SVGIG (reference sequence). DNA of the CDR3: TGTGCCTGGACCCTTGGGCAGACTAATTCACCCCTCCACTTT. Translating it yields CAWTLGQTNSPLHF.

In DNA form, the CDR3 reads TGTGCCAGCAGCCTCGGGGCGGGGGCCCCAACCGGGGAGCTGTTTTTT. It codes for CASSLGAGAPTGELFF. The V call is TRBV7-9, the J call TRBJ2-2, with D perhaps TRBD2 (7 bases). Germline V gene sequence: CDR1 SEHNR, CDR2 FQNEAQ (reference sequence). The CDR3 runs to 16 residues. Trimming stripped 5 bases from V and 5 bases from J, with 18 bases between.

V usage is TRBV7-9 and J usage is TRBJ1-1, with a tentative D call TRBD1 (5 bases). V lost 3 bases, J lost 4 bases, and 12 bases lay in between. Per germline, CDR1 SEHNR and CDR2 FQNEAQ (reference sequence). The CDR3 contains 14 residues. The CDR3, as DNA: TGTGCCAGCAGCTTCGCAGGGAGGGGCACTGAAGCTTTCTTT. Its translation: CASSFAGRGTEAFF.

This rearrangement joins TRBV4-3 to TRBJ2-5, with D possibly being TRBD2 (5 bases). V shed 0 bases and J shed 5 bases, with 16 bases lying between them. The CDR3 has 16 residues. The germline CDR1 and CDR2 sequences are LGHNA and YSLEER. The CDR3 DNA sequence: TGCGCCAGCAGCCAAGATGATGGTGAGGGTATGGAGACCCAGTACTTC. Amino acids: CASSQDDGEGMETQYF.

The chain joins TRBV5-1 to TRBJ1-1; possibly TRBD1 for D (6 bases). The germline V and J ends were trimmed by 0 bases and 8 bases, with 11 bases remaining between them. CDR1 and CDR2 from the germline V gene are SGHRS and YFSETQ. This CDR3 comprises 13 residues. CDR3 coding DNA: TGCGCCAGCAGCTTGGTCCCCGGGACAGAAGCTTTCTTT. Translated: CASSLVPGTEAFF.

CDR3 protein: CASRRGGPNTGELFF. The CDR3 DNA reads TGCGCCAGCAGACGGGGGGGCCCGAACACCGGGGAGCTGTTTTTT. The chain uses TRBV4-1 and TRBJ2-2; TRBD2 matches at 8 bases. Germline CDR1 MGHRA, CDR2 YSYEKL. J was trimmed by 0 bases and V by 6 bases; bases with no gene match: 3. The length of the CDR3 is 15 residues.

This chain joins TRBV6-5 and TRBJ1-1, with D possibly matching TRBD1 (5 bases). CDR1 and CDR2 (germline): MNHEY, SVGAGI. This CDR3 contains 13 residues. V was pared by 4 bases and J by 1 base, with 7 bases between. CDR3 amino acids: CASSSGWNTEAFF. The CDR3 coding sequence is TGTGCCAGCAGTTCAGGGTGGAACACTGAAGCTTTCTTT.

This chain's CDR3 is CASSPSLEASGETQYF. CDR3 DNA: TGTGCCAGCAGCCCTTCACTGGAGGCTAGCGGGGAGACGCAGTATTTT. This chain links TRBV4-2 with TRBJ2-3; 9 bases fit TRBD2. J lost 9 bases, V lost 4 bases, and 14 bases had no gene match. Germline CDR1 and CDR2: LGHNA and YNFKEQ. This CDR3 is built from 16 residues.

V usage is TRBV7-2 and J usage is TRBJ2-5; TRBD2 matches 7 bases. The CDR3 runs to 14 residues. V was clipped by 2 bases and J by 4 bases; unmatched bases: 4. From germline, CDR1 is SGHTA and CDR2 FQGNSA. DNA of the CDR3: TGTGCCAGCAGCTTATACGGGGGGAGAGAGACCCAGTACTTC. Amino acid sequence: CASSLYGGRETQYF.

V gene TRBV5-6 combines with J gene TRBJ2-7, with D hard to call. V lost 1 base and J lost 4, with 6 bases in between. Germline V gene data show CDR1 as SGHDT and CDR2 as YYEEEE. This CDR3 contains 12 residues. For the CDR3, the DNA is TGTGCCAGCAGCTTGACCGAGTACGAGCAGTACTTC. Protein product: CASSLTEYEQYF.

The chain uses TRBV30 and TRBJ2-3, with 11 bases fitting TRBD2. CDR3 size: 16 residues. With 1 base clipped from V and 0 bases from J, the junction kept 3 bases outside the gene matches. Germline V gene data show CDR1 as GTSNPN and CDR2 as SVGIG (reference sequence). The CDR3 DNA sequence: TGTGCCTGGAGTGCCGCTAGCGGGGGGAGCACAGATACGCAGTATTTT. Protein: CAWSAASGGSTDTQYF.

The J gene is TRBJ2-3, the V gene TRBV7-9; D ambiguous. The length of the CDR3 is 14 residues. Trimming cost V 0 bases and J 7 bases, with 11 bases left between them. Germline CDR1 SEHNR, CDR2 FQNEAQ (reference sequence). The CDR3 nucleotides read TGTGCCAGCAGCTTAGCGTTACCGGGTAATACGCAGTATTTT. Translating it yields CASSLALPGNTQYF.